The 7 T cell receptor beta chains below all came from one sample that was sequenced in a study of blood T cells in healthy people across ages. For the second PCR, which ran for about 7 to 11 cycles, a sample-barcoded 5' primer and a J-beta primer mix were used. TCRdb reanalysed the 5' RACE reads using MiXCR and keeps one entry per CDR3 protein. Here the sample spans 1 million or so distinct CDR3 sequences, under 55% being singletons. Input material: blood. The receptors were gathered from an older woman in good health.

CDR3 sequence: CASSQGEAFF. The CDR3, as DNA: TGTGCCAGCTCCCAGGGGGAAGCTTTCTTT. This chain links TRBV28 with TRBJ1-1, with D possibly TRBD1 on 6 matching bases. V lost 8 bases and J 8 bases, leaving 9 bases between the germline ends. The CDR3 extends over 10 amino acids. CDR1 is MDHEN and CDR2 is SYDVKM in the germline V gene.

The chain carries TRBV29-1 and TRBJ2-2, with D unresolved. From germline, CDR1 is SQVTM and CDR2 ANQGSEA. Trimming pared 4 bases from V and 3 bases from J, leaving 9 bases between. CDR3 length equals 13 residues. CDR3 DNA: TGCAGCGTTGTACCTGGGGACACCGGGGAGCTGTTTTTT. As protein: CSVVPGDTGELFF.

The V and J genes are TRBV7-9 and TRBJ1-6, with 8 bases fitting TRBD1. The ends lost 5 bases at V and 7 bases at J; junction bases unmatched: 4. The germline V gene has CDR1 SEHNR and CDR2 FQNEAQ (reference sequence). The CDR3 totals 14 residues. The CDR3 DNA follows: TGTGCCAGCAGCCAAGACAGGGGAAATTCACCCCTCCACTTT. As protein: CASSQDRGNSPLHF.

The rearrangement uses TRBV6-5 and TRBJ2-4; either TRBD1 or TRBD2 may supply D (5 bases each). V gave up 5 bases and J gave up 5 bases, with 13 bases separating them. CDR3 length equals 14 residues. Germline CDR1 reads MNHEY; CDR2 reads SVGAGI. The CDR3 DNA sequence: TGTGCCAGCAGTCAAACCGGGACCCAAAACATTCAGTACTTC. Translated, it gives CASSQTGTQNIQYF.

This clonotype was seen ten or more times. This chain joins TRBV9 and TRBJ2-7; D remains ambiguous. The germline V gene encodes CDR1 SGDLS and CDR2 YYNGEE. Trimming removed 0 bases from V and 2 bases from J, with 6 bases in between. The CDR3 sequence is 13 residues long. CDR3 nucleotides: TGTGCCAGCAGCGTAGGGCCAGCCTACGAGCAGTACTTC. The encoded protein is CASSVGPAYEQYF.

The sample holds a few counts of this clonotype. This chain uses TRBV4-1 with TRBJ2-4; D is perhaps TRBD1 (5 bases). CDR3 size: 15 residues. Trimming took off 0 bases at V and 7 bases at J, with 13 bases between the two ends. Germline lookup yields CDR1 MGHRA and CDR2 YSYEKL. CDR3 bases: TGCGCCAGCAGCCAAGATCTCCAGGGATGGAACATTCAGTACTTC. It encodes CASSQDLQGWNIQYF.

The chain has TRBV3-1 and TRBJ1-2; 8 bases line up with TRBD1. CDR3 length equals 14 residues. Trimming removed 5 bases from V and 4 bases from J; junction bases left unmatched: 6. The germline V gene encodes CDR1 LGHDT and CDR2 YNNKEL (reference sequence). CDR3 sequence reads: CASSSRDRSYGYTF. The CDR3 DNA follows: TGTGCCAGCAGCTCCCGGGACAGGTCCTATGGCTACACCTTC.